This is a list of T cell receptor beta chains from one sample in a study of regulatory T cells in long-lasting Graves disease. TCRdb independently ran MiXCR on the multiplex PCR reads; one entry per CDR3 protein. The sample records approximately 400,000 distinct CDR3 sequences, 23% being singletons. Sequences were derived from peripheral blood mononuclear cells (PBMCs), sampled when the disease was refractory, from a patient treated with antithyroid drugs. All receptors derive from a female donor with Graves disease. CDR3s include the opening cysteine and the closing phenylalanine or tryptophan. D genes are given only for firm matches. Expanded clones get a size class; other rows say once, few or many, or leave the size out.

v_call: TRBV7-2; clone_size: NA; d_call: TRBD1; j_call: TRBJ1-4; cdr3_aa: CASSILKTGRNEKLFF; cdr3_nt: TGTGCCAGCAGCATTCTCAAGACAGGGAGGAATGAAAAACTGTTTTTT
v_call: TRBV15; clone_size: many; d_call: TRBD1; j_call: TRBJ1-1; cdr3_aa: CATSRGTGDTEAFF; cdr3_nt: TGTGCCACCAGCAGAGGGACAGGGGACACTGAAGCTTTCTTT
v_call: TRBV6-1; clone_size: NA; d_call: TRBD1; j_call: TRBJ1-5; cdr3_aa: CASSEASRGQHQPQHF; cdr3_nt: TGTGCCAGCAGTGAGGCGTCAAGGGGGCAACATCAGCCCCAGCATTTT
v_call: TRBV20-1; clone_size: many; d_call: NA; j_call: TRBJ2-7; cdr3_aa: CSARDQGFIYEQYF; cdr3_nt: TGCAGTGCTAGAGATCAGGGGTTCATCTACGAGCAGTACTTC
v_call: TRBV20-1; clone_size: few; d_call: TRBD1; j_call: TRBJ1-1; cdr3_aa: CSAMTTGGMNTEAFF; cdr3_nt: TGCAGTGCCATGACGACAGGGGGCATGAACACTGAAGCTTTCTTT
v_call: TRBV6-2/TRBV6-3; clone_size: few; d_call: NA; j_call: TRBJ1-5; cdr3_aa: CASSYSTQGQPQHF; cdr3_nt: TGTGCCAGCAGTTATAGCACTCAGGGGCAGCCCCAGCATTTT
v_call: TRBV20-1; clone_size: NA; d_call: NA; j_call: TRBJ2-5; cdr3_aa: CSADKGTRFLNTPGSETQYF; cdr3_nt: TGCAGTGCAGATAAAGGAACGCGCTTTCTCAACACTCCCGGATCGGAGACCCAGTACTTC
v_call: TRBV11-2; clone_size: few; d_call: TRBD2; j_call: TRBJ2-2; cdr3_aa: CASSQSGTTGELFF; cdr3_nt: TGTGCCAGCAGCCAAAGCGGGACCACCGGGGAGCTGTTTTTT
v_call: TRBV20-1; clone_size: many; d_call: TRBD2; j_call: TRBJ2-7; cdr3_aa: CSARSGRAYEQYF; cdr3_nt: TGCAGTGCCCGAAGCGGGAGAGCCTACGAGCAGTACTTC
v_call: TRBV19; clone_size: few; d_call: TRBD1; j_call: TRBJ1-1; cdr3_aa: CASSGRRTGGTEAFF; cdr3_nt: TGTGCCAGTAGTGGCCGAAGGACAGGGGGCACTGAAGCTTTCTTT
v_call: TRBV2; clone_size: few; d_call: NA; j_call: TRBJ1-2; cdr3_aa: CASSSEGVGGYTF; cdr3_nt: TGTGCCAGCAGCTCAGAGGGAGTCGGCGGCTACACCTTC
v_call: TRBV6-5; clone_size: many; d_call: NA; j_call: TRBJ1-1; cdr3_aa: CASSYSSAATANTEAFF; cdr3_nt: TGTGCCAGCAGTTACTCGAGTGCCGCTACAGCGAACACTGAAGCTTTCTTT
v_call: TRBV6-1; clone_size: once; d_call: NA; j_call: TRBJ2-1; cdr3_aa: CASSRTDYPNRYNEQFF; cdr3_nt: TGTGCCAGCAGTCGCACGGACTACCCAAACCGGTACAATGAGCAGTTCTTC
v_call: TRBV6-1; clone_size: NA; d_call: TRBD1; j_call: TRBJ1-2; cdr3_aa: CASSERGQGISPGYTF; cdr3_nt: TGTGCCAGCAGTGAACGAGGACAGGGAATCAGTCCTGGCTACACCTTC
v_call: TRBV28; clone_size: many; d_call: NA; j_call: TRBJ1-2; cdr3_aa: CASSSASQNYGYTF; cdr3_nt: TGTGCCAGCAGTTCAGCCAGCCAGAACTATGGCTACACCTTC
v_call: TRBV7-2; clone_size: many; d_call: NA; j_call: TRBJ1-1; cdr3_aa: CASSFRSGNTEAFF; cdr3_nt: TGTGCCAGCAGCTTCCGGTCGGGGAACACTGAAGCTTTCTTT
v_call: TRBV5-1; clone_size: few; d_call: NA; j_call: TRBJ2-2; cdr3_aa: CASSPSWGNTGELFF; cdr3_nt: TGCGCCAGCAGCCCCTCTTGGGGGAACACCGGGGAGCTGTTTTTT
v_call: TRBV6-1; clone_size: few; d_call: TRBD2; j_call: TRBJ2-7; cdr3_aa: CASSILRTSGAYEQYF; cdr3_nt: TGTGCCAGCAGTATACTAAGGACTAGCGGAGCCTACGAGCAGTACTTC
v_call: TRBV5-6; clone_size: NA; d_call: TRBD1; j_call: TRBJ2-7; cdr3_aa: CASRYGTAPYEQYF; cdr3_nt: TGTGCCAGCAGGTACGGGACAGCCCCCTACGAGCAGTACTTC
v_call: TRBV19; clone_size: NA; d_call: TRBD1; j_call: TRBJ1-5; cdr3_aa: CASSHGTGRTGNQPQHF; cdr3_nt: TGTGCCAGTAGCCATGGGACAGGGAGGACCGGCAATCAGCCCCAGCATTTT
v_call: TRBV7-9; clone_size: few; d_call: NA; j_call: TRBJ1-1; cdr3_aa: CASSLTGQENTEAFF; cdr3_nt: TGTGCCAGCAGCTTAACGGGCCAGGAGAACACTGAAGCTTTCTTT
v_call: TRBV5-8; clone_size: many; d_call: NA; j_call: TRBJ1-1; cdr3_aa: CASSPGQLAGDTEAFF; cdr3_nt: TGTGCCAGCAGCCCTGGACAGCTGGCAGGTGACACTGAAGCTTTCTTT
v_call: TRBV20-1; clone_size: NA; d_call: TRBD2; j_call: TRBJ2-5; cdr3_aa: CSGRGGPETQYF; cdr3_nt: TGCAGTGGCCGGGGGGGGCCGGAGACCCAGTACTTC
v_call: TRBV20-1; clone_size: many; d_call: NA; j_call: TRBJ2-5; cdr3_aa: CSARDQVPPLETQYF; cdr3_nt: TGCAGTGCTAGAGATCAGGTCCCCCCGCTGGAGACCCAGTACTTC
v_call: TRBV27; clone_size: few; d_call: NA; j_call: TRBJ2-2; cdr3_aa: CATSLWGNTGELFF; cdr3_nt: TGTGCCACCAGTTTATGGGGGAACACCGGGGAGCTGTTTTTT
v_call: TRBV12-3/TRBV12-4; clone_size: NA; d_call: TRBD1; j_call: TRBJ1-2; cdr3_aa: CASSPGQGPFYGYTF; cdr3_nt: TGTGCCAGCAGTCCGGGACAGGGGCCGTTCTATGGCTACACCTTC
v_call: TRBV18; clone_size: few; d_call: NA; j_call: TRBJ1-6; cdr3_aa: CASSPGSPLHF; cdr3_nt: TGTGCCAGCTCACCAGGGTCACCCCTCCACTTT
v_call: TRBV6-1; clone_size: few; d_call: NA; j_call: TRBJ2-1; cdr3_aa: CASSDGGPQFF; cdr3_nt: TGTGCCAGCAGTGACGGCGGACCGCAGTTCTTC
v_call: TRBV24-1; clone_size: many; d_call: NA; j_call: TRBJ1-2; cdr3_aa: CATSDRSLTRGYTF; cdr3_nt: TGTGCCACCAGTGACAGGAGCTTAACTCGTGGCTACACCTTC
v_call: TRBV25-1; clone_size: many; d_call: NA; j_call: TRBJ1-6; cdr3_aa: CASSAPTDFYSPLHF; cdr3_nt: TGTGCCAGCAGTGCCCCGACAGATTTTTATTCACCCCTCCACTTT
v_call: TRBV20-1; clone_size: NA; d_call: NA; j_call: TRBJ1-1; cdr3_aa: CSATRTDLMNTEAFF; cdr3_nt: TGCAGTGCTACACGGACAGATCTCATGAACACTGAAGCTTTCTTT
v_call: TRBV9; clone_size: NA; d_call: TRBD2; j_call: TRBJ2-7; cdr3_aa: CASSPQKVLAGAGEQYF; cdr3_nt: TGTGCCAGCAGCCCACAGAAGGTCCTAGCGGGAGCTGGGGAGCAGTACTTC
v_call: TRBV7-8; clone_size: NA; d_call: NA; j_call: TRBJ1-3; cdr3_aa: CASSNRVGGSGNTIYF; cdr3_nt: TGTGCCAGCAGCAATAGAGTGGGGGGCTCTGGAAACACCATATATTTT
v_call: TRBV12-3/TRBV12-4; clone_size: NA; d_call: TRBD1; j_call: TRBJ2-4; cdr3_aa: CASSRDSDIQYF; cdr3_nt: TGTGCCAGCAGCCGGGACAGCGACATTCAGTACTTC
v_call: TRBV5-8; clone_size: few; d_call: NA; j_call: TRBJ1-1; cdr3_aa: CASSFTPGGNTEAFF; cdr3_nt: TGTGCCAGCAGCTTCACGCCGGGGGGGAACACTGAAGCTTTCTTT
v_call: TRBV20-1; clone_size: few; d_call: TRBD2; j_call: TRBJ2-5; cdr3_aa: CSARDSSGRVGETQYF; cdr3_nt: TGCAGTGCTAGGGATTCTAGCGGGAGGGTAGGAGAGACCCAGTACTTC
v_call: TRBV6-5; clone_size: many; d_call: NA; j_call: TRBJ2-7; cdr3_aa: CASSYNPELVYEQYF; cdr3_nt: TGTGCCAGCAGTTATAATCCGGAGTTGGTTTACGAGCAGTACTTC
v_call: TRBV6-1; clone_size: many; d_call: NA; j_call: TRBJ2-2; cdr3_aa: CASRSRENTGELFF; cdr3_nt: TGTGCCAGCAGGTCAAGGGAGAACACCGGGGAGCTGTTTTTT
v_call: TRBV28; clone_size: once; d_call: NA; j_call: TRBJ2-1; cdr3_aa: CASSPEGQYNEQFF; cdr3_nt: TGTGCCAGCAGTCCGGAAGGACAGTACAATGAGCAGTTCTTC
v_call: TRBV28; clone_size: many; d_call: NA; j_call: TRBJ1-2; cdr3_aa: CASTSQGHSNSANYGYTF; cdr3_nt: TGTGCCAGCACCTCGCAGGGACACTCGAATTCAGCTAACTATGGCTACACCTTC
v_call: TRBV11-2; clone_size: many; d_call: NA; j_call: TRBJ2-7; cdr3_aa: CASSPTGLPNYEQYF; cdr3_nt: TGTGCCAGCAGCCCAACAGGTCTACCCAATTACGAGCAGTACTTC
v_call: TRBV2; clone_size: many; d_call: TRBD2; j_call: TRBJ2-5; cdr3_aa: CASSGTSGIRETQYF; cdr3_nt: TGTGCCAGCAGTGGTACTAGCGGGATCCGAGAGACCCAGTACTTC
v_call: TRBV12-3/TRBV12-4; clone_size: few; d_call: NA; j_call: TRBJ2-5; cdr3_aa: CASSDPGRPVAQYF; cdr3_nt: TGTGCCAGCAGTGATCCGGGACGGCCGGTAGCCCAGTACTTC
v_call: TRBV6-2/TRBV6-3; clone_size: few; d_call: TRBD1; j_call: TRBJ2-2; cdr3_aa: CASRKTGANTGELFF; cdr3_nt: TGTGCCAGCAGAAAGACAGGGGCCAACACCGGGGAGCTGTTTTTT
v_call: TRBV28; clone_size: NA; d_call: TRBD1; j_call: TRBJ1-5; cdr3_aa: CASSPTGGDNQPQHF; cdr3_nt: TGTGCCAGCAGTCCGACAGGGGGTGACAATCAGCCCCAGCATTTT
v_call: TRBV2; clone_size: many; d_call: NA; j_call: TRBJ2-6; cdr3_aa: CASSEHQGSSGANVLTF; cdr3_nt: TGTGCCAGCAGTGAGCATCAGGGATCCTCTGGGGCCAACGTCCTGACTTTC
v_call: TRBV28; clone_size: few; d_call: TRBD1; j_call: TRBJ1-3; cdr3_aa: CASSSHPPTGGNTIYF; cdr3_nt: TGTGCCAGCAGTTCCCACCCCCCCACAGGGGGGAACACCATATATTTT
v_call: TRBV19; clone_size: NA; d_call: NA; j_call: TRBJ1-3; cdr3_aa: CASSQAAGNTIYF; cdr3_nt: TGTGCCAGTAGTCAGGCTGCTGGAAACACCATATATTTT